The entry below gives a single T cell receptor (beta chain) sequence along with its context. Its antigen is not identified. This sample's TCRbeta library carried unique molecular identifier barcodes. TCRdb reprocessed the PCR reads via MiXCR and lists one record per CDR3 protein. This table has approximately 980,000 distinct CDR3 sequences, about 29% appearing once. This record comes from a study of T-cell reconstitution after alpha-beta-depleted transplantation in children. Germline V gene lookup returns CDR1 KGHSH and CDR2 LQKENI. The CDR3 has 17 residues. With 2 bases removed from V and 0 bases from J, the gap between germline ends came to 14 bases. General study points: T-cell counts and diversity were attributed mostly to newly produced T cells one year after transplant. About two months after transplant, alpha-beta T cells reportedly came from several hundred expanded graft clones. Surviving recipient T cells and thymic progenitors accounted for the high day-60 TCRbeta diversity observed in some patients.

The TCR was taken from a boy under two years old who had a stem cell transplant for SCID, so the T cells may come from the graft donor. The sample in question was PBMCs, mostly from graft donor cells, obtained 360 days after TCRalphabeta/CD19-depleted stem cell transplant. The V and J genes are TRBV18 and TRBJ2-1; D is ambiguous. The CDR3 is CASSPWPGWSSYNEQFF. The CDR3 DNA is TGTGCCAGCTCACCATGGCCAGGTTGGAGCTCCTACAATGAGCAGTTCTTC.